The 10 T cell receptor beta chains below all came from one sample that was sequenced in a study of response to subunit inactivated influenza vaccine. Via MiXCR, TCRdb re-called the RT-PCR reads, giving one row per CDR3 protein. The sample includes 500,000 or so distinct CDR3 sequences, roughly 9.7% of them seen just once. The sample consisted of PBMCs from blood, taken roughly 47 days after vaccination. The receptors were gathered from a man aged 45-65 years who received an inactivated influenza vaccine.

The V gene is TRBV7-2, the J gene TRBJ2-6, with no clear D. The CDR3 consists of 16 residues. Trimming left V 3 bases short and J 0 bases short, with 9 bases between. Germline assignment: CDR1 SGHTA and CDR2 FQGNSA. The CDR3 DNA reads TGTGCCAGCAGCTTGATGCGCCTCTCTGGGGCCAACGTCCTGACTTTC. Its protein is CASSLMRLSGANVLTF.

The chain uses TRBV12-3 or TRBV12-4 and TRBJ2-2, with a weak D call TRBD2 (5 bases). V was clipped by 6 bases and J by 7 bases, with 24 bases between them. The CDR3 sequence is 17 residues long. The CDR3 DNA follows: TGTGCCAGCAGCCTCCGTAGGAGGATCCTGAGAGACGGGGAGCTGTTTTTT. Amino acid sequence: CASSLRRRILRDGELFF.

The CDR3 is CASSIDRGGTQYF. In DNA, the CDR3 is TGCGCCAGCAGCATAGACAGAGGAGGTACGCAGTATTTT. This chain joins TRBV5-1 and TRBJ2-3; D is tentatively TRBD1 or TRBD2 (5 bases each). The length of the CDR3 is 13 residues. V was trimmed by 4 bases and J by 8 bases, leaving 14 bases between them. CDR1 is SGHRS and CDR2 is YFSETQ in the germline V gene.

This chain joins TRBV7-7 and TRBJ2-5; the D gene is possibly TRBD2 (7 bases). The CDR3 covers 16 residues. With 5 bases removed from V and 1 base from J, the gap between germline ends came to 17 bases. Looked up from germline, CDR1 is SSHAT and CDR2 is FNYEAQ (reference sequence). Here the CDR3 reads CASSRGRGAVQETQYF. In nucleotides, the CDR3 is TGTGCCAGCAGCCGGGGTCGGGGGGCTGTCCAAGAGACCCAGTACTTC.

Only a few counts were recorded for this clonotype. The chain combines TRBV9 with TRBJ2-4; D gene unclear. Germline V gene data show CDR1 as SGDLS and CDR2 as YYNGEE. V lost 4 bases, J lost 0 bases, and 8 bases lay in between. The CDR3 length is 14 residues. The CDR3 is CASSSEVAKNIQYF. Written as DNA, the CDR3 is TGTGCCAGCAGCTCAGAGGTAGCCAAAAACATTCAGTACTTC.

In this sample, this clonotype turned up a few times. The CDR3 protein is CASSVFRDSYSYEQYF. The CDR3 bases are TGTGCCAGCTCGGTGTTCAGGGACAGTTACTCCTACGAGCAGTACTTC. The rearrangement uses TRBV28 and TRBJ2-7; 7 bases fit TRBD1. CDR3 length equals 16 residues. The germline V gene encodes CDR1 MDHEN and CDR2 SYDVKM. J lost 0 bases, V lost 8 bases, and 13 bases had no gene match.

This chain uses TRBV18 with TRBJ2-5, with TRBD1 matching 7 bases. The V gene's germline CDR1 is KGHSH and CDR2 LQKENI. V lost 2 bases, J lost 1 base, and 10 bases stayed unmatched. The CDR3 runs to 17 residues. The CDR3 DNA sequence: TGTGCCAGCTCACCAACCGACAGGGCGAGACCCCAAGAGACCCAGTACTTC. This encodes CASSPTDRARPQETQYF.

This rearrangement joins TRBV7-9 to TRBJ2-7, with D possibly being TRBD2 (6 bases). V shed 0 bases and J shed 5 bases, with 11 bases lying between them. Germline-derived CDR1 and CDR2 are SEHNR and FQNEAQ (reference sequence). CDR3 length: 14 residues. CDR3 residues: CASSLAGGSDEQYF. The CDR3 nucleotides read TGTGCCAGCAGCTTAGCCGGGGGTAGCGACGAGCAGTACTTC.

The sample holds many counts of this clonotype. The CDR3: CASSSPLAGNEQFF. The DNA for the CDR3 is TGTGCCAGCAGCTCCCCCCTAGCGGGCAATGAGCAGTTCTTC. V usage is TRBV6-2 or TRBV6-3 and J usage is TRBJ2-1; the match to TRBD2 covers 8 bases. Trimming took 6 bases from V and 6 from J; bases not matched to a gene: 7. The CDR3 has 14 residues. Germline V gene data show CDR1 as MNHEY and CDR2 as SVGEGT.

This clonotype was detected only a few times. This chain links TRBV9 with TRBJ1-2; D not certain. Trimming shortened V by 0 bases and J by 8 bases, and 14 bases separated the two germline ends. The CDR3 runs to 14 residues. CDR1 SGDLS and CDR2 YYNGEE come from the germline V gene. In DNA form, the CDR3 reads TGTGCCAGCAGCGTAGAGGTCAGGCCTGGGGGCTACACCTTC. Amino acids: CASSVEVRPGGYTF.